The source of this T cell receptor (beta chain) is a study of OX40 agonist ivuxolimab in advanced cancers. Background on the whole study: Ivuxolimab was an agonistic, fully human IgG2 monoclonal antibody directed against OX40 (CD134), a costimulatory receptor. A male proportion of roughly 80% and a mean age of around 60 years, ranging from about 20 to 79, were recorded for the dose-escalation cohort. The point of sequencing TCRbeta in the periphery was to test whether ivuxolimab changed TCR sequence diversity and drove clonal T-cell expansion. Of the roughly 53 patients in dose escalation, about 20 had hepatocellular carcinoma, around 15 had melanoma, 9 had renal cell carcinoma and 9 had head and neck cancer. Three dose-escalation patients achieved partial responses, one with hepatocellular carcinoma and two with cutaneous melanoma. Intravenous ivuxolimab was administered to patients every 2 weeks at six dose levels: 0.01, 0.1, 0.3, 1.5, 3 and 10 mg/kg. The monotherapy dose-escalation portion (N of about 50 patients) of the phase I ivuxolimab trial is reported in the paper. Prior anti-PD-1, anti-PD-L1 or anti-CTLA-4 therapy was permitted, and approximately 39% of dose-escalation patients had received checkpoint inhibitors. Overall results and qualifications from the work: Low levels of normalized T-cell clonal expansion were also seen in some nonresponding patients. After ivuxolimab, more expanded clones were found on average in CD8+ T cells than in CD4+ T cells. Partial responders in the 0.1-3.0 mg/kg groups had among the lowest normalized peripheral clonal expansion, especially among CD8+ T cells. Clonal expansion of both CD4+ and CD8+ blood T cells was observed from baseline to week 6 at doses 0.1 to 3.0 mg/kg. The antigen specificity of the clonally expanded peripheral T cells was not determined.

Patients with autoimmune disease history or receiving systemic immunosuppression were excluded from the trial. Peripheral blood for TCR sequencing was collected from all dose cohorts at baseline, on cycle 4 day 1, and on cycle 7 day 1. The samples were drawn from a first-in-human, open-label, multicenter phase I dose-escalation trial of ivuxolimab. The trial enrolled adults with locally advanced or metastatic head and neck squamous cell, hepatocellular, melanoma or renal cell carcinoma. Before TCR sequencing, CD4+ and CD8+ T cells were separately sorted from peripheral blood. For sequencing of the TCRbeta CDR3 region, genomic DNA was extracted from the sorted cells. The immunoSEQ Assay was used for sequencing of TCRbeta CDR3 regions. This is the immuneACCESS table as TCRdb keeps it, with only in-frame sequences that have V and J called. A part of the clones is gone; compared with another copy, unresolved V genes explain less than half, and the rest is unexplained. The sample records about 46,000 clones, 80% to 90% of which are singletons. The biggest ten clones account for roughly three fifths of the sample.

From a lookup of the germline V gene, CDR1 and CDR2 are SGHVS and FNYEAQ. The V and J ends are trimmed by 5 bases and 3 bases, leaving 9 bases between them. The CDR3 holds 13 amino acids from the cysteine to the phenylalanine. The read is trimmed to its CDR3 DNA, 39 bases read in frame from base 1. A note on this clone: What this receptor recognizes is not known. Per-nucleotide qualities are absent, and no much larger clonotype sits a single base away.

The chain links TRBV7-6 with TRBJ2-3; there is no confident call for the D gene. The clonotype was recovered from an adult with an advanced solid tumor such as melanoma, head and neck, liver or kidney cancer. The sample was CD4+ or CD8+ T cells sorted from blood, taken in a trial of the OX40 agonist ivuxolimab. The CDR3 region reads CASSRIVTDTQYF. The DNA is TGTGCCAGCAGCCGGATAGTTACAGATACGCAGTATTTT.